This TCR beta chain came from a study of control samples from healthy donors and cancer patients. Libraries were prepared by immunoSEQ multiplex PCR; TCRdb keeps only in-frame clonotypes and omits some of them. This table holds approximately 70,000 clones, roughly 84% found once. This clone was observed once. The CDR3 totals 13 residues. The V end was cut by 0 bases, the J end by 7 bases, with 9 bases between. Germline V gene sequence: CDR1 LGHNA, CDR2 YNFKEQ. This sequence was found in a man aged 45-65 years in good health. Sequences were obtained from blood. The chain joins TRBV4-2 to TRBJ1-2; D gene unclear. DNA for the CDR3: TGTGCCAGCAGCCAAGATAAAGGCTTTGGCTACACCTTC. Amino acids: CASSQDKGFGYTF.